This is a list of T cell receptor beta chains from one sample in a study of blood T cells in healthy people across ages. TCRdb re-derived calls from the 5' RACE reads in MiXCR, one entry per CDR3 protein. The sample holds hundreds of thousands of distinct CDR3 sequences, under 30% seen once. The same data also contributed to another study, on T cells of mothers and their children.

The source material was blood. These receptors all stem from a boy younger than 18 in good health. Each CDR3 is given with its conserved first and last residue. D genes are given only for firm matches. Some rows have no size entry. The others give once, few or many, or a class for an expanded clone.

v_gene: TRBV4-2
d_gene: TRBD2
abundance: -
j_gene: TRBJ2-5
CDR3aa: CASSQGLASGEQYF
CDR3nt: TGTGCCAGCAGCCAAGGACTAGCTTCGGGGGAGCAGTACTTC

v_gene: TRBV2
d_gene: -
abundance: few
j_gene: TRBJ2-6
CDR3aa: CASAQGSGANVLTF
CDR3nt: TGTGCCAGCGCACAGGGCTCTGGGGCCAACGTCCTGACTTTC

v_gene: TRBV4-1
d_gene: -
abundance: few
j_gene: TRBJ2-5
CDR3aa: CASSQENRGGETQYF
CDR3nt: TGCGCCAGCAGCCAGGAGAACAGGGGGGGAGAGACCCAGTACTTC

v_gene: TRBV2
d_gene: -
abundance: -
j_gene: TRBJ2-5
CDR3aa: CASSQSWSQETQYF
CDR3nt: TGTGCCAGCAGCCAAAGTTGGTCCCAAGAGACCCAGTACTTC

v_gene: TRBV7-9
d_gene: -
abundance: -
j_gene: TRBJ2-7
CDR3aa: CASSSPGTWVHEQYF
CDR3nt: TGTGCCAGCAGCTCCCCCGGGACGTGGGTCCACGAGCAGTACTTC

v_gene: TRBV7-6
d_gene: TRBD2
abundance: few
j_gene: TRBJ2-4
CDR3aa: CASSLAQGSGGKNIQYF
CDR3nt: TGTGCCAGCAGCTTAGCGCAGGGTAGCGGGGGGAAAAACATTCAGTACTTC

v_gene: TRBV20-1
d_gene: -
abundance: -
j_gene: TRBJ2-3
CDR3aa: CSAMKSPGTDTQYF
CDR3nt: TGCAGTGCCATGAAGTCTCCGGGCACAGATACGCAGTATTTT

v_gene: TRBV5-5
d_gene: -
abundance: -
j_gene: TRBJ1-6
CDR3aa: CASSFEDSYNSPLHF
CDR3nt: TGTGCCAGCAGCTTCGAAGACTCCTATAATTCACCCCTCCACTTT

v_gene: TRBV12-3/TRBV12-4
d_gene: -
abundance: few
j_gene: TRBJ2-7
CDR3aa: CASRWGSYEQYF
CDR3nt: TGTGCCAGCAGATGGGGGAGCTACGAGCAGTACTTC

v_gene: TRBV6-4
d_gene: -
abundance: few
j_gene: TRBJ1-1
CDR3aa: CASSNQDTMNTEAFF
CDR3nt: TGTGCCAGCAGTAATCAGGACACCATGAACACTGAAGCTTTCTTT